This TCR beta chain was found in a study of cytomegalovirus exposure and HLA in healthy donors. Study outcomes and limitations: It was taken for granted in presence/absence analyses that sequencing depth across donors was roughly uniform.

For this clone: Its antigen is as yet unknown.

All the people who gave samples were healthy bone marrow donors. Germline CDR1 SGHTA, CDR2 FQGNSA. This CDR3 contains 14 residues. With 4 bases clipped from V and 1 base from J, the junction kept 3 bases outside the gene matches. 13 Jbeta primers and 60 Vbeta primers were used for the PCR. Clones were sequenced by immunoSEQ multiplex PCR, and TCRdb holds only the in-frame ones, with some missing. In all, the sample yields 77,000 or so clones. The TCR comes from a man aged 25-45 years in good health and CMV-seronegative. This rearrangement joins TRBV7-2 to TRBJ1-1; the match to TRBD1 covers 7 bases. Specimen: PBMCs. The CDR3 reads CASSYGTANTEAFF. The CDR3 DNA follows: TGTGCCAGCAGCTACGGGACAGCGAACACTGAAGCTTTCTTT.